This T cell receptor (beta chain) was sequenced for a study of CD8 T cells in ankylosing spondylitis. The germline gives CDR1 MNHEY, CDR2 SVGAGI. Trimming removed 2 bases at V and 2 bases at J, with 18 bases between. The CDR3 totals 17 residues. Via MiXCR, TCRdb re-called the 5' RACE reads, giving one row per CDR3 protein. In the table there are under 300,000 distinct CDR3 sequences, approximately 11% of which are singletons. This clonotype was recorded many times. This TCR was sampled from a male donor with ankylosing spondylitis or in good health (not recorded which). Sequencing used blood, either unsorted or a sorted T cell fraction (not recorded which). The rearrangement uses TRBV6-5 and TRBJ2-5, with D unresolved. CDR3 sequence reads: CASSYLAELAPQETQYF. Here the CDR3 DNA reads TGTGCCAGCAGTTACCTCGCTGAGTTGGCCCCACAAGAGACCCAGTACTTC.